This is a list of T cell receptor beta chains from one sample in a study of blood T cell repertoires in COVID-19. Generated by immunoSEQ multiplex PCR, the TCRdb table keeps only in-frame clones and is missing some. This sample yields fewer than 300,000 clones, of which about 89% are seen a single time; around 2.2% belongs to the top ten. Material: peripheral blood. Receptor source: a woman between 25 and 40 years old with COVID-19, enrolled during active disease. CDR3s include the opening cysteine and the closing phenylalanine or tryptophan. The D gene is left open where the match is weak. Clone sizes are given selectively: once, few, many, or a class where the clone is expanded.

TGTGCCAGCAGCTCACCGAGCTCTGGAAACACCATATATTTT	CASSSPSSGNTIYF	TRBV7-6	NA	NA	TRBJ1-3
TGTGCCAGCAGCCCAGGACTAGCCACAGAGACCCAGTACTTC	CASSPGLATETQYF	TRBV3-1/TRBV3-2	few	TRBD2	TRBJ2-5
TGTGCCAGTAGTATGGGATACAGGGGAGTGAGCACTGAAGCTTTCTTT	CASSMGYRGVSTEAFF	TRBV19	NA	TRBD1	TRBJ1-1
TGTGCCAGCAGTTCAGGACTAGCGGGTACTCAGGGGGTCTTC	CASSSGLAGTQGVF	TRBV28	NA	TRBD2	TRBJ2-1
TGTGCCAGTAGTACGGGACAGGGGTACGAGGAGACCCAGTACTTC	CASSTGQGYEETQYF	TRBV19	NA	TRBD1	TRBJ2-5
TGTGCCAGCAGTCTACAGGGAGAAGACACTGAAGCTTTCTTT	CASSLQGEDTEAFF	TRBV2	NA	NA	TRBJ1-1
TGTGCCAGCAGCGCGGGACTCACATCCTACGAGCAGTACTTC	CASSAGLTSYEQYF	TRBV9	NA	NA	TRBJ2-7
TGTGCCGGAGGGACTAGTCTCGGGCCAAACATTCAGTACTTC	CAGGTSLGPNIQYF	TRBV2	NA	TRBD2	TRBJ2-4
TGTGCCAGCAGCACAGGGCTGGACACTGAAGCTTTCTTT	CASSTGLDTEAFF	TRBV5-4	NA	NA	TRBJ1-1
TGTGCCAGCAGCCTCGGACAGGGAGGTCAGCCCCAGCATTTT	CASSLGQGGQPQHF	TRBV7-2	NA	TRBD1	TRBJ1-5
TGTGCCACCTCCCAGGGGGCGAAAACCGGGGAGCTGTTTTTT	CATSQGAKTGELFF	TRBV24-1	many	TRBD1	TRBJ2-2
TGTGCCAGCAGCTTAAGTGACAGGGTGTACGAGCAGTACTTC	CASSLSDRVYEQYF	TRBV5-8	NA	TRBD1	TRBJ2-7
TGTGCCAGCAGTGAGGGTAGTCGACGGGGGGATACGCAGTATTTT	CASSEGSRRGDTQYF	TRBV6-1	once	NA	TRBJ2-3
TGTGCCAGCAGTGACCCCGGGTATGGCTACACCTTC	CASSDPGYGYTF	TRBV2	NA	NA	TRBJ1-2
TGCGCCAGCAGCTTGGCCCTAGCGGGTAGTTATGAGCAGTTCTTC	CASSLALAGSYEQFF	TRBV5-1	NA	TRBD2	TRBJ2-1
TGCAGTGCTAGTATGCGGGGCCCAGAGGGTCCAGATACGCAGTATTTT	CSASMRGPEGPDTQYF	TRBV20-1	once	NA	TRBJ2-3
TGTGCCAGCAGTGAAGTTTGGACAGGGGTTTCACCCCTCCACTTT	CASSEVWTGVSPLHF	TRBV6-1	once	TRBD1	TRBJ1-6
TGTGCCAGCAGCCGGGGGACTAGCGGGTACGGCGAGCAGTACTTC	CASSRGTSGYGEQYF	TRBV14	NA	TRBD2	TRBJ2-7
TGTGCCAGCAGGAGCCCGGGAGAGACCCAGTACTTC	CASRSPGETQYF	TRBV5-4	NA	NA	TRBJ2-5
TGTGCCAGCAGCTTAGCTGTGACAGGGGGCCGCGCGGGCGGCTACACCTTC	CASSLAVTGGRAGGYTF	TRBV7-8	NA	TRBD1	TRBJ1-2
TGTGCCTGGAACCCGGGACAGGAGGCAACTAATGAAAAACTGTTTTTT	CAWNPGQEATNEKLFF	TRBV30	NA	TRBD1	TRBJ1-4
TGTGCCACCAGCAGAGCGGAGGGGCTAGGGGAGACCCAGTACTTC	CATSRAEGLGETQYF	TRBV15	once	NA	TRBJ2-5
TGTGCAAGTCGCCCCTCTACAGGGGGGAACACTGAAGCTTTCTTT	CASRPSTGGNTEAFF	TRBV12-2	NA	NA	TRBJ1-1
TGTGCCATCAAGACCGGGACAGCCACTGAAGCTTTCTTT	CAIKTGTATEAFF	TRBV12-3/TRBV12-4	NA	TRBD1	TRBJ1-1
TGTGCCACCAGTGTAGGGGGCTTTGAGCAGTTCTTC	CATSVGGFEQFF	TRBV24-1	NA	TRBD1	TRBJ2-1
TGTGCCTGGAGGACAGTATCTGGGGCCAACGTCCTGACTTTC	CAWRTVSGANVLTF	TRBV30	NA	NA	TRBJ2-6
TGTGCCAGCAGCCAAGATGGGGACAGTAGCAATCAGCCCCAGCATTTT	CASSQDGDSSNQPQHF	TRBV4-2	few	TRBD1	TRBJ1-5
TGTGCCAGCAGTCAGGAGGCAGCCTATGGCTACACCTTC	CASSQEAAYGYTF	TRBV2	NA	NA	TRBJ1-2
TGTGCCAGCAGCCAACAGGCGGAGGCTTTCTTT	CASSQQAEAFF	TRBV7-9	NA	NA	TRBJ1-1
TGTGCCAGCAGCAAAGGACGACTAATGGGGGGCACTGAAGCTTTCTTT	CASSKGRLMGGTEAFF	TRBV21-1	once	NA	TRBJ1-1
TGTGCCTCGGAGGGACAGGTTCACACAGATACGCAGTATTTT	CASEGQVHTDTQYF	TRBV6-5	NA	TRBD1	TRBJ2-3
TGCGCCAGCAGCTGGACAGGTTCTGCTGAAGCTTTCTTT	CASSWTGSAEAFF	TRBV5-1	once	TRBD1	TRBJ1-1
TGTGCCAGTAGTATACAGGGGATGAACACTGAAGCTTTCTTT	CASSIQGMNTEAFF	TRBV19	NA	NA	TRBJ1-1
TGCGCCAGCAGCGCCGGACAGGGAGCTGGCTACACCTTC	CASSAGQGAGYTF	TRBV5-1	NA	TRBD1	TRBJ1-2
TGTGCCAGCAGTTTTAAGGGGGGAAACACCATATATTTT	CASSFKGGNTIYF	TRBV27	NA	NA	TRBJ1-3
TGTGCCAGCAGTTATAAGACAGGGCTTATGAACACTGAAGCTTTCTTT	CASSYKTGLMNTEAFF	TRBV6-5	NA	TRBD1	TRBJ1-1
TGTGCCTGGAGGGCTAGCGGGAGAGGTTCATACGAGCAGTACTTC	CAWRASGRGSYEQYF	TRBV30	once	TRBD2	TRBJ2-7
TGCGCCAGCAGCCACGTTTCAGGGGCCCTCGAGCAGTACTTC	CASSHVSGALEQYF	TRBV10-2	once	NA	TRBJ2-7
TGTGCCAGCAGCCAAGATTTTGCAGGGGGCTCTGGAAACACCATATATTTT	CASSQDFAGGSGNTIYF	TRBV3-1/TRBV3-2	NA	TRBD1	TRBJ1-3
TGTGCCAGTAGGCTTTTCGGGACTAGCGGGAGGGCCTCCTACAATGAGCAGTTCTTC	CASRLFGTSGRASYNEQFF	TRBV19	NA	TRBD2	TRBJ2-1
TGTGCCAGCAGCCAAACCTTCCAACAGGGGAGCTATGGCTACACCTTC	CASSQTFQQGSYGYTF	TRBV3-1/TRBV3-2	NA	TRBD1	TRBJ1-2